Following are 18 T cell receptor beta chains from one sample sequenced in a study of Ad26.COV2.S vaccination and SARS-CoV-2 variants. Described treatment: roughly 20 received Ad26.COV2.S at low or high dose, single or two shots; roughly five received placebo; per-sample allocation not given. Sampling was done on day 63 after the first vaccine or placebo injection. Assay used: immunoSEQ multiplex PCR; TCRdb lists only in-frame clones, some missing. The data contain fewer than 800,000 clones, approximately 88% of them singletons. The sample here was peripheral blood, taken in a trial of Ad26.COV2.S vaccine versus placebo. The source is a person aged 18-65 years who received the Ad26.COV2.S COVID-19 vaccine or a placebo.

The J gene is TRBJ1-2, the V gene TRBV3-1 (or the pseudogene TRBV3-2); unclear D gene. This CDR3 has 13 amino acids. V lost 2 bases, J lost 8 bases, and 12 bases lay in between. Germline loops: CDR1 LGHDT, CDR2 YNNKEL (reference sequence). The CDR3 spells CASSQLGTGGYTF. The CDR3 DNA reads TGTGCCAGCAGCCAACTGGGAACGGGAGGCTACACCTTC.

The chain joins TRBV7-9 to TRBJ1-2; the D is unclear. There are 14 residues in the CDR3. V was shortened by 2 bases and J by 0 bases, with 7 bases between the two germline ends. Germline CDR1 is SEHNR and CDR2 is FQNEAQ (reference sequence). Here the CDR3 DNA reads TGTGCCAGCAGCTTATTAGGATCTAACTATGGCTACACCTTC. Its translation is CASSLLGSNYGYTF.

This sequence joins TRBV6-5 and TRBJ1-2; 8 nucleotides align to TRBD1. CDR1 is MNHEY and CDR2 is SVGAGI in the germline V gene. The CDR3 runs 13 residues. The junction had 8 bases not matched to a gene; V was cut back by 6 bases and J by 8 bases. The CDR3 region is CASSFSGGDGYTF. The CDR3 DNA reads as TGTGCCAGCAGCTTTTCAGGGGGCGACGGCTACACCTTC.

Written as DNA, the CDR3 is TGTGCCAGCAGCTTAGACCCCACCCCCGGGGGCGAGGAAAAACTGTTTTTT. It encodes CASSLDPTPGGEEKLFF. This chain uses TRBV7-2 with TRBJ1-4; maybe TRBD1 (6 bases). Germline CDR1 is SGHTA and CDR2 is FQGNSA. The CDR3 covers 17 residues. Trimming took off 1 base at V and 8 bases at J, with 20 bases between the two ends.

This chain uses TRBV7-9 with TRBJ1-2; D gene ambiguous. The germline V gene encodes CDR1 SEHNR and CDR2 FQNEAQ (reference sequence). The V end was cut by 5 bases, the J end by 4 bases, with 17 bases between. The CDR3 totals 15 residues. CDR3 residues: CASSLASEPFYGYTF. The CDR3 DNA reads TGTGCCAGCAGCCTGGCGTCAGAGCCCTTCTATGGCTACACCTTC.

CDR3 bases: TGTGCCAGCAGCCCCCGGGGAGGAGCGGCCAACACCGGGGAGCTGTTTTTT. It encodes CASSPRGGAANTGELFF. The J gene is TRBJ2-2, the V gene TRBV5-4; D possibly corresponds to TRBD2 (6 bases). V dropped 4 bases and J dropped 2 bases, with 18 bases sitting between them. CDR1 is SGHNT, CDR2 YYREEE, per germline (reference sequence). The CDR3 is 17 residues long. The whole variable domain, remainder taken from reference TRBV5-4 and TRBJ2-2, is ETGVTQSPTHLIKTRGQQVTLRCSSQSGHNTVSWYQQALGQGPQFIFQYYREEENGRGNFPPRFSGLQFPNYSSELNVNALELDDSALYLCASSPRGGAANTGELFFGEGSRLTVL.

The chain recombines TRBV7-9 with TRBJ1-1, with D unresolved. CDR1 is SEHNR and CDR2 is FQNEAQ in the germline V gene (reference sequence). Trimming removed 1 base from V and 8 bases from J, with 8 bases in between. This CDR3 region has 12 residues. CDR3 nucleotide sequence: TGTGCCAGCAGCTTAGTCGTAGACGAAGCTTTCTTT. Protein sequence: CASSLVVDEAFF.

The chain couples TRBV19 to TRBJ1-1, with no clear D. V was trimmed by 10 bases and J by 4 bases, leaving 16 bases between them. The CDR3 runs to 13 residues. Germline-derived CDR1 and CDR2 are LNHDA and SQIVND (reference sequence). DNA of the CDR3: TGTGCCACCCACGGGGAGGTGGGCACTGAAGCTTTCTTT. Its translation: CATHGEVGTEAFF.

The chain couples TRBV27 to TRBJ1-2, with 7 nucleotides matching TRBD1. With V trimmed by 5 bases and J by 0 bases, 6 bases remained unmatched. The CDR3 has 15 residues. Germline loops: CDR1 MNHEY, CDR2 SMNVEV (reference sequence). The CDR3 sequence is CASSANRGANYGYTF. CDR3 sequence (DNA): TGTGCCAGCAGTGCTAACAGGGGAGCTAACTATGGCTACACCTTC.

This chain connects TRBV3-1 (or the pseudogene TRBV3-2) to TRBJ2-7; no reliable D call. Germline CDR1 and CDR2: LGHDT and YNNKEL (reference sequence). There are 13 residues in the CDR3. The germline V and J ends were trimmed by 4 bases and 0 bases, with 7 bases remaining between them. The CDR3 is CASSLGLSYEQYF. The CDR3 DNA reads TGTGCCAGCAGCCTGGGCCTCTCCTACGAGCAGTACTTC.

V is TRBV3-1 (or the pseudogene TRBV3-2) and J is TRBJ2-1; 11 bases line up with TRBD2. CDR1 and CDR2 from the germline V gene are LGHDT and YNNKEL (reference sequence). The CDR3 consists of 15 residues. V was pared by 4 bases and J by 12 bases, with 11 bases of the junction left unmatched. The CDR3 spells CASSRTSGSPIRQFF. The CDR3 region has the DNA TGTGCCAGCAGCCGTACTAGCGGGAGCCCAATAAGGCAGTTCTTC.

This chain links TRBV2 with TRBJ1-6, with TRBD1 identical over 7 bases. Unmatched junction bases numbered 12, after V lost 10 bases and J lost 9 bases. Germline CDR1 and CDR2: SNHLY and FYNNEI. The CDR3 covers 14 residues. CDR3 bases: TGTGCCAAAGGGGGTCAGGGGGATTCTTCACCCCTCCACTTT. Translated, it gives CAKGGQGDSSPLHF.

V and J are TRBV3-1 (or the pseudogene TRBV3-2) and TRBJ2-7; 7 nucleotides match TRBD2. CDR3 length: 16 residues. Germline values: CDR1 LGHDT, CDR2 YNNKEL (reference sequence). V trimming: 0 bases; J trimming: 4 bases; junction bases outside the gene matches: 9. This CDR3 is CASSQDRTGGSYEQYF. The CDR3 DNA sequence: TGTGCCAGCAGCCAAGATAGAACGGGGGGTTCTTACGAGCAGTACTTC.

This clone occurred a few times. This chain joins TRBV19 and TRBJ1-1; 9 positions match TRBD1. The CDR3 extends over 16 amino acids. The ends lost 2 bases at V and 1 base at J; junction bases unmatched: 5. Germline V gene sequence: CDR1 LNHDA, CDR2 SQIVND (reference sequence). CDR3 nucleotides: TGTGCCAGTAGTATATTGTCGGGACAGGGGAACACTGAAGCTTTCTTT. Translated, it gives CASSILSGQGNTEAFF.

The chain combines TRBV6-5 with TRBJ2-7; D may be TRBD2 (7 bases). V gave up 2 bases and J gave up 5 bases, with 16 bases separating them. Looked up from germline, CDR1 is MNHEY and CDR2 is SVGAGI. CDR3 size: 15 residues. This chain's CDR3 is CASSYGSGGANEQYF. CDR3 DNA: TGTGCCAGCAGTTACGGAAGTGGGGGGGCCAACGAGCAGTACTTC.

The chain employs TRBV19 and TRBJ2-7; D perhaps matches TRBD1 (6 bases). The CDR3 totals 14 residues. V gave up 3 bases and J gave up 2 bases, with 11 bases separating them. The germline gives CDR1 LNHDA, CDR2 SQIVND (reference sequence). The CDR3, as DNA: TGTGCCAGTAGTATTGAAACAGGGACCTACGAGCAGTACTTC. It yields the protein CASSIETGTYEQYF.

The V and J genes are TRBV7-9 and TRBJ2-1; 10 nucleotides agree with TRBD1. The CDR3 consists of 16 residues. CDR1 SEHNR and CDR2 FQNEAQ come from the germline V gene (reference sequence). V was clipped by 5 bases and J by 5 bases; unmatched bases: 9. The CDR3 loop is CASSRMGGTGDNEQFF. Written as DNA, the CDR3 is TGTGCCAGCAGCCGTATGGGGGGGACAGGGGACAATGAGCAGTTCTTC.

Only a few counts were recorded for this clone. This chain connects TRBV9 to TRBJ2-3; D is unresolved. V was trimmed by 1 base and J by 2 bases, leaving 2 bases between them. Germline V lookup: CDR1 SGDLS, CDR2 YYNGEE. The CDR3 is 12 amino acids. CDR3 region: CASSVPTDTQYF. As DNA, the CDR3 is TGTGCCAGCAGCGTACCCACAGATACGCAGTATTTT.